This entry lists 17 T cell receptor beta chains sequenced from one sample in a study of tissue T cells after allogeneic stem cell transplantation. Repertoires were generated with immunoSEQ multiplex PCR, while TCRdb's copy carries only in-frame clones and drops some. The sample has 4,900 or so clones; 45% are singletons. Specified time point: mouse harvest day 14 after allogeneic transplant. Each mouse received 10^7 T-cell-depleted marrow cells plus 10^6 splenic CD5+ T cells by tail vein. Sequenced: gut tissue. The receptors come from a female BALB/c mouse given C57BL/6 T cells with graft-versus-host disease after an allogeneic hematopoietic cell transplant.

About this clone itself: Here the gene names and germline are mouse. The CDR3 end is not reached by the read, which stops 1 residue before it; the germline J gene fills it in. The chain recombines TRBV3 with TRBJ1-1, with D possibly being TRBD1 (5 bases). The germline V gene encodes CDR1 SNHLY and CDR2 FYNGKV (reference sequence). Trimming shortened V by 2 bases and J by 3 bases, and 7 bases separated the two germline ends. The CDR3 contains 13 residues. CDR3 bases read: TGTGCCAGCAGCTTACAACAGGACACAGAAGTCTTC. It yields the protein CASSLQQDTEVF. The whole CDR3 is CASSLQQDTEVFF.

For this clone: Gene names are mouse gene names. The CDR3 is cut off 1 residue early in the read; its end comes from the germline J gene. The chain combines TRBV26 with TRBJ2-5, with 8 nucleotides matching TRBD1. This CDR3 contains 15 residues. With V trimmed by 5 bases and J by 2 bases, 6 bases remained unmatched. Germline CDR1 reads KGHPV; CDR2 reads FQNQEV (reference sequence). CDR3 DNA, as far as it was read: TGTGCCAGCAGTTTGGACAGGGAGGGCCAAGACACCCAGTAC. This encodes CASSLDREGQDTQY. The full-length CDR3 reads as CASSLDREGQDTQYF. Based on the CDR3 plus reference TRBV26 and TRBJ2-5, the full variable domain is NSKVIQTPRYLVKGQGQKAKMRCIPEKGHPVVFWYQQNKNNEFKFLINFQNQEVLQQIDMTEKRFSAECPSNSPCSLEIQSSEAGDSALYLCASSLDREGQDTQYFGPGTRLLVL.

On this clone: Gene and germline names: mouse. The read comes to an end 1 residue before the CDR3 does, leaving the germline J gene to fill in the end. This rearrangement joins TRBV3 to TRBJ1-2, with a possible D match to TRBD1 (6 bases). The CDR3 totals 14 residues. Looked up from germline, CDR1 is SNHLY and CDR2 is FYNGKV (reference sequence). V was shortened by 4 bases and J by 0 bases, with 9 bases between the two germline ends. The CDR3 spells CASSWTVANSDYTF. The part of the CDR3 DNA that was read is TGTGCCAGCAGCTGGACAGTTGCAAACTCCGACTACACC.

This clone came up a few times. Gene names and germline refer to mouse. The sequence runs out 1 residue before the end of the CDR3; the remainder is reconstructed from the germline J gene. V is TRBV3 and J is TRBJ2-5, with 12 bases that match TRBD2. This CDR3 has 15 residues. J gave up 4 bases and V 3 bases, and 2 bases lay outside the gene matches. Germline loops: CDR1 SNHLY, CDR2 FYNGKV (reference sequence). CDR3 loop: CASSFDWGGKDTQYF. The sequenced CDR3 bases are TGTGCCAGCAGCTTCGACTGGGGGGGCAAAGACACCCAGTAC.

Remarks on this clone: Germline and genes here are mouse. The CDR3 end is not reached by the read, which stops 1 residue before it; the germline J gene fills it in. The V gene is TRBV26, the J gene TRBJ1-2; no firm D call. V was cut by 4 bases and J by 0 bases, with 3 bases left in between. The germline gives CDR1 KGHPV, CDR2 FQNQEV (reference sequence). The CDR3 extends over 12 amino acids. CDR3 in amino acids: CASSPPNSDYTF. The CDR3 DNA, read in part, is TGTGCCAGCAGTCCCCCAAACTCCGACTACACC.

This clone was seen more than once but under ten times. The gene symbols are mouse symbols. Sequencing ends 1 residue short of the CDR3 end; the germline J gene provides the rest. This sequence joins TRBV26 and TRBJ2-7; 8 bases are a match to TRBD2. Trimming cost V 4 bases and J 1 base; bases outside gene matches: 0. CDR3 length: 13 amino acids. Germline V gene lookup returns CDR1 KGHPV and CDR2 FQNQEV (reference sequence). CDR3: CASSRDWSYEQYF. CDR3 DNA (partial): TGTGCCAGCAGTCGGGACTGGTCCTATGAACAGTAC.

Remarks on this clone: The germline and genes are mouse ones. CDR3 sequence reads: CSSSQVRQDTQYF. The DNA read from the CDR3 is TGCTCCAGCAGTCAAGTCAGACAAGACACCCAGTAC. This sequence joins TRBV23 and TRBJ2-5; TRBD1 was called by the table and not checked on the DNA. The CDR3 end lies 1 residue beyond the end of the read and is filled in from the germline J gene. Germline loops: CDR1 KGHTA, CDR2 FQNQQP. CDR3 length: 13 amino acids.

As for this clone: Gene labels here are mouse ones. Coverage ceases 1 residue before the CDR3 finishes, and the germline J gene fills in the end. The chain is built from TRBV16 and TRBJ2-5; 9 bases match TRBD2. In germline, CDR1 is SGHSA, CDR2 FRNQAP. With 5 bases clipped from V and 8 bases from J, the junction kept 5 bases outside the gene matches. The CDR3 totals 13 residues. The CDR3: CASSKDWGGTQYF. CDR3 DNA (partial): TGTGCAAGCAGCAAGGACTGGGGAGGCACCCAGTAC.

A remark on this clone: Gene names follow the mouse nomenclature. The read terminates 1 residue ahead of where the CDR3 ends, so the germline J gene completes it. The genes are TRBV3 and TRBJ1-4; D unresolved. Germline CDR1 SNHLY, CDR2 FYNGKV (reference sequence). The CDR3 has 14 amino acids. The V gene lost 1 base and the J gene lost 0 bases, with 3 bases spanning the gap. CDR3 sequence reads: CASSLEISNERLFF. The sequenced CDR3 bases are TGTGCCAGCAGCTTAGAAATTTCCAACGAAAGATTATTT. Based on the CDR3 plus reference TRBV3 and TRBJ1-4, the full variable domain is GPKVLQIPSHQIIDMGQMVTLNCDPVSNHLYFYWYKQILGQQMEFLVNFYNGKVMEKSKLFKDQFSVERPDGSYFTLKIQPTALEDSAVYFCASSLEISNERLFFGHGTKLSVL.

Comments on this clone: Germline and genes here are mouse. The read stops 1 residue short of the end of the CDR3; the missing end is completed from the germline J gene. The rearrangement links TRBV26 to TRBJ2-4, with TRBD1 matching over 10 bases. V trimming: 4 bases; J trimming: 1 base; junction bases outside the gene matches: 2. The CDR3 sequence is 15 residues long. The germline V gene encodes CDR1 KGHPV and CDR2 FQNQEV (reference sequence). The CDR3 DNA, read in part, is TGTGCCAGCAGTCCGACAGGGGGCCGTCAAAACACCTTGTAC. This gives the protein CASSPTGGRQNTLY. The full-length CDR3 reads as CASSPTGGRQNTLYF.

This clone was picked up a small number of times. Mouse gene names apply. The read stops 1 residue short of the end of the CDR3; the missing end is completed from the germline J gene. This rearrangement joins TRBV16 to TRBJ1-2; D is ambiguous. The germline V and J ends were trimmed by 1 base and 0 bases, with 6 bases remaining between them. Per the germline V gene, CDR1 is SGHSA and CDR2 is FRNQAP. This CDR3 comprises 14 residues. The CDR3 sequence is CASSLGTANSDYTF. Incomplete CDR3 DNA: TGTGCAAGCAGCTTAGGGACGGCAAACTCCGACTACACC. The full variable domain, completed using reference TRBV16 and TRBJ1-2, is NAGVIQTPRHKVTGKGQEATLWCEPISGHSAVFWYRQTIVQGLEFLTYFRNQAPIDDSGMPKERFSAQMPNQSHSTLKIQSTQPQDSAVYLCASSLGTANSDYTFGSGTRLLVI.

This clone has more than one count but fewer than ten. All gene names here are mouse names. Sequencing ends 1 residue short of the CDR3 end; the germline J gene provides the rest. This rearrangement joins TRBV15 to TRBJ2-1, with a weak D call TRBD2 (6 bases). From germline, CDR1 is SGHND and CDR2 FRSKSL. This CDR3 has 14 residues. The V and J ends lost 3 bases and 3 bases respectively, with 9 bases between them. Partial CDR3 DNA: TGTGCCAGCAGTTTGGCTGGGGTCTATGCTGAGCAGTTC. This gives the protein CASSLAGVYAEQF. The whole CDR3 region reads CASSLAGVYAEQFF. Supplemented by reference TRBV15 and TRBJ2-1, the full variable domain reads DAGVTQTPRHEVAEKGQTIILKCEPVSGHNDLFWYRQTKIQGLELLSYFRSKSLMEDGGAFKDRFKAEMLNSSFSTLKIQPTEPKDSAVYLCASSLAGVYAEQFFGPGTRLTVL.

Of note for this clone: Gene names follow the mouse nomenclature. The CDR3 goes on 1 residue after the read ends, and that part is filled in from the germline J gene. The chain combines TRBV12-2 with TRBJ2-5; 7 nucleotides align to TRBD2. V gave up 3 bases and J gave up 2 bases; unmatched junction bases: 4. The CDR3 runs to 14 residues. CDR1 is SGHLS, CDR2 HYDKME, per germline. CDR3 bases read: TGTGCCAGCTCTAAGACTGGGAGCCAAGACACCCAGTAC. Protein: CASSKTGSQDTQY. The full CDR3 reads CASSKTGSQDTQYF.

A remark on this clone: The gene symbols are mouse symbols. The observed sequence ends 1 residue before the CDR3 terminus, with the missing tail filled in from the germline J gene. The chain links TRBV3 to TRBJ2-1; 8 bases align to TRBD2. Unmatched junction bases numbered 4, after V lost 2 bases and J lost 1 base. Germline V lookup: CDR1 SNHLY, CDR2 FYNGKV (reference sequence). This CDR3 has 16 residues. CDR3 loop: CASSLNWGMNYAEQFF. Partial CDR3 DNA: TGTGCCAGCAGCTTAAACTGGGGGATGAACTATGCTGAGCAGTTC.

This clone appeared a few times. Genes and germline are mouse. The missing CDR3 end, 1 residue past where the read stops, is filled in from the germline J gene. The genes are TRBV14 and TRBJ1-4, with D uncertain. This CDR3 is 11 amino acids long. The V gene's germline CDR1 is SGHDT and CDR2 FRDEAV. V lost 8 bases, J lost 7 bases, and 9 bases lay in between. The part of the CDR3 DNA that was read is TGTGCCAGACTGGGGTGCGAAAGATTATTT. Its translation: CARLGCERLF. The CDR3 as a whole reads CARLGCERLFF.

Points on this clone: The gene symbols are mouse symbols. The read ends 1 residue before the CDR3 terminus; that terminus is restored from the germline J gene. The chain joins TRBV26 to TRBJ2-1; D unresolved. The CDR3 is 15 amino acids. The V end was cut by 0 bases, the J end by 0 bases, with 6 bases between. The germline CDR1 and CDR2 sequences are KGHPV and FQNQEV (reference sequence). CDR3 bases read: TGTGCCAGCAGTCTGTCTAACGTTAACTATGCTGAGCAGTTC. This encodes CASSLSNVNYAEQF. The CDR3 in full is CASSLSNVNYAEQFF.

In the case of this clone: Gene names and germline refer to mouse. The CDR3 extends 1 residue past the end of the read, so its final part is completed from the germline J gene. The rearrangement uses TRBV14 and TRBJ2-4; 7 nucleotides match TRBD2. The germline gives CDR1 SGHDT, CDR2 FRDEAV. This CDR3 comprises 12 residues. With 4 bases clipped from V and 5 bases from J, the junction kept 1 base outside the gene matches. This CDR3 is CASSRLGNTLYF. The CDR3 DNA, read in part, is TGTGCCAGCAGTCGACTGGGAAACACCTTGTAC.